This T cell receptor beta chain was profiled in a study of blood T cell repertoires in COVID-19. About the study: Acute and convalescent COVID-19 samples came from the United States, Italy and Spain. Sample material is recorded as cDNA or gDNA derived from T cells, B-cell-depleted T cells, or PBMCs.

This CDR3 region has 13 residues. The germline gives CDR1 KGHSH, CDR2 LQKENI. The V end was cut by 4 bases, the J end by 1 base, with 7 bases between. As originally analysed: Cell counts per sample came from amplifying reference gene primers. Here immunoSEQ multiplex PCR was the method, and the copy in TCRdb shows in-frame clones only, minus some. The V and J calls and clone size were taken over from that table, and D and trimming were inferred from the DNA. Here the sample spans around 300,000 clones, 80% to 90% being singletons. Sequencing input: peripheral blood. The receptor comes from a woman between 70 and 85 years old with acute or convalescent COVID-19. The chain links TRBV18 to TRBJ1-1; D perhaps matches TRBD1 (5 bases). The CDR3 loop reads CASSLQANTEAFF. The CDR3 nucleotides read TGTGCCAGCTCACTACAGGCGAACACTGAAGCTTTCTTT.